This record concerns one T cell receptor beta chain sequence. Thymus tissue was removed during corrective cardiac surgery. This sample is part of a study of human thymus T cells. Trimming shortened V by 2 bases and J by 2 bases, and 16 bases separated the two germline ends. Germline CDR1 is SEHNR and CDR2 is FQNEAQ (reference sequence). There are 17 residues in the CDR3. The table came from immunoSEQ multiplex PCR; TCRdb's copy has only in-frame clones and leaves some out. The sample shows around 120,000 clones, more than 90% of them seen only once. The sample was thymus tissue. V gene TRBV7-9 combines with J gene TRBJ2-1; D could derive from TRBD1 or TRBD2 (6 bases each). The clonotype was recovered from a boy under two years old with a congenital heart defect but otherwise immunologically healthy. This CDR3 reads CASSLWSGAHTYNEQFF. CDR3 DNA sequence: TGTGCCAGCAGCTTATGGTCGGGGGCCCACACCTACAATGAGCAGTTCTTC.